The 31 T cell receptor beta chains reported below all come from one sample, sequenced in a study of T cells in localized non-small cell lung cancer. TCRdb's table, derived via immunoSEQ multiplex PCR, lists solely in-frame clones and lacks some. Of 20,000 to 30,000 clones listed, roughly 90% are singletons. The sample was PBMCs, taken before any cancer treatment. All receptors come from a man aged 40-75 years with stage II lung adenocarcinoma.

This rearrangement joins TRBV7-9 to TRBJ2-3; D is perhaps TRBD1 (7 bases). Germline V gene sequence: CDR1 SEHNR, CDR2 FQNEAQ (reference sequence). This CDR3 comprises 15 residues. V was trimmed by 5 bases and J by 0 bases, leaving 12 bases between them. In DNA form, the CDR3 reads TGTGCCAGCAGCCCGCGGGACAGTAGCACAGATACGCAGTATTTT. Amino acid sequence: CASSPRDSSTDTQYF.

The chain uses TRBV6-1 and TRBJ1-1; D is possibly TRBD1 (6 bases). Trimming cost V 8 bases and J 5 bases, with 15 bases left between them. This CDR3 has 13 residues. CDR1 MNHNS and CDR2 SASEGT come from the germline V gene. CDR3 coding DNA: TGTGCCAGCTTAAGGCAGGGGAGAACTGAAGCTTTCTTT. Translating it yields CASLRQGRTEAFF.

CDR3 nucleotides: TGTGCCAGTTCCTCCTACGAGCAGTACTTC. This sequence encodes CASSSYEQYF. The V call is TRBV19, the J call TRBJ2-7; D not resolved. Germline V gene sequence: CDR1 LNHDA, CDR2 SQIVND (reference sequence). CDR3 length: 10 amino acids. V was shortened by 8 bases and J by 0 bases, with 2 bases between the two germline ends.

This chain links TRBV7-6 with TRBJ1-1; perhaps TRBD1 as D (6 bases). There are 14 residues in the CDR3. From germline, CDR1 is SGHVS and CDR2 FNYEAQ. The V and J ends lost 5 bases and 1 base respectively, with 11 bases between them. This chain's CDR3 is CASSRTVTNTEAFF. CDR3 DNA: TGTGCCAGCAGCCGGACAGTGACGAACACTGAAGCTTTCTTT.

This rearrangement joins TRBV6-5 to TRBJ2-3; D unresolved. Germline V gene data show CDR1 as MNHEY and CDR2 as SVGAGI. The V gene lost 4 bases and the J gene lost 2 bases, with 13 bases spanning the gap. The CDR3 loop spans 15 amino acids. CDR3: CASSLKGSFTDTQYF. The CDR3 nucleotides read TGTGCCAGCAGTTTGAAGGGTTCTTTCACAGATACGCAGTATTTT.

V usage is TRBV20-1 and J usage is TRBJ2-1; no reliable D call. CDR3 length: 11 amino acids. Trimming removed 8 bases from V and 3 bases from J, with 8 bases in between. Per germline, CDR1 DFQATT and CDR2 SNEGSKA (reference sequence). The CDR3 region is CSRLHYNEQFF. Written as DNA, the CDR3 is TGCAGTCGACTTCACTACAATGAGCAGTTCTTC.

This clone came up once. The J gene is TRBJ2-7, the V gene TRBV5-1, with a weak D call TRBD1 (6 bases). Trimming removed 2 bases from V and 2 bases from J, with 8 bases in between. This CDR3 comprises 13 residues. Germline CDR1 reads SGHRS; CDR2 reads YFSETQ. CDR3 loop: CASSFEGAYEQYF. The CDR3 bases are TGCGCCAGCAGCTTTGAGGGGGCCTACGAGCAGTACTTC.

The V call is TRBV4-3, the J call TRBJ2-2; 8 bases align to TRBD2. Germline CDR1 and CDR2: LGHNA and YSLEER. The CDR3 is made up of 15 amino acids. After removal of 0 bases from V and 7 bases from J, the junction contained 4 bases not matched to a gene. CDR3 residues: CASSQEHTSGGELFF. Written as DNA, the CDR3 is TGCGCCAGCAGCCAAGAGCACACTAGCGGCGGGGAGCTGTTTTTT.

The genes are TRBV6-7 and TRBJ2-3; 9 bases fit TRBD2. TRBV6-7 is an open reading frame, and its role is uncertain. The CDR3 is made up of 18 amino acids. The V segment lost 6 bases and the J segment 4 bases; nucleotides outside the gene matches: 17. The DNA of the CDR3 is TGTGCCAGCAGGGTAGCGGGAGTCTCCCCCCGAGTCCCAGATACGCAGTATTTT. It codes for CASRVAGVSPRVPDTQYF.

The V gene is TRBV27, the J gene TRBJ2-1; 11 nucleotides line up with TRBD2. Germline trimming cut 6 bases from V and 4 bases from J; bases unmatched to any gene: 11. The CDR3 loop spans 17 amino acids. From germline, CDR1 is MNHEY and CDR2 SMNVEV (reference sequence). CDR3 region: CASSPPAGTSGYNEQFF. The CDR3 DNA reads as TGTGCCAGCAGCCCCCCTGCCGGGACTAGCGGATACAATGAGCAGTTCTTC.

V is TRBV5-6 and J is TRBJ2-5, with D unresolved. Judging by the DNA end, TRBJ2-7 fits better; the J call may be wrong. This CDR3 contains 14 residues. Germline CDR1 and CDR2: SGHDT and YYEEEE. For the CDR3, the DNA is TGTGCCAGCAGCTTGGATTCTACTCGCTTCGAGCAGTACTTC. Translated: CASSLDSTRFEQYF.

The chain is built from TRBV7-3 and TRBJ2-1; 10 positions match TRBD2. V lost 3 bases to trimming and J lost 0 bases; unmatched junction nucleotides: 8. This CDR3 comprises 18 residues. From germline, CDR1 is SGHTA and CDR2 FQGTGA. CDR3 DNA: TGTGCCAGCAGCTTTCAGCGGGGGGGCCCTCCCTCCTACAATGAGCAGTTCTTC. Translated: CASSFQRGGPPSYNEQFF.

The chain has TRBV20-1 and TRBJ1-1, with no clear D. The ends were cut back, 2 bases at V and 4 bases at J, with 5 bases in the middle. The length of the CDR3 is 11 residues. Per germline, CDR1 DFQATT and CDR2 SNEGSKA (reference sequence). CDR3: CSARRSTEAFF. CDR3 sequence (DNA): TGCAGTGCTAGAAGAAGCACTGAAGCTTTCTTT.

CDR3 region: CASGTGASGNTIYF. For the CDR3, the DNA is TGTGCCAGTGGGACAGGGGCCTCTGGAAACACCATATATTTT. The chain links TRBV19 to TRBJ1-3; 10 bases are shared with TRBD1. In germline, CDR1 is LNHDA, CDR2 SQIVND (reference sequence). With V trimmed by 8 bases and J by 0 bases, 1 base remained unmatched. The CDR3 sequence is 14 residues long. The full variable domain, in which reference TRBV19 and TRBJ1-3 provide the parts outside the CDR3, is DGGITQSPKYLFRKEGQNVTLSCEQNLNHDAMYWYRQDPGQGLRLIYYSQIVNDFQKGDIAEGYSVSREKKESFPLTVTSAQKNPTAFYLCASGTGASGNTIYFGEGSWLTVV.

The chain carries TRBV30 and TRBJ2-2; a possible D gene is TRBD1 (5 bases). There are 16 residues in the CDR3. With 1 base removed from V and 5 bases from J, the gap between germline ends came to 17 bases. CDR1 is GTSNPN and CDR2 is SVGIG in the germline V gene (reference sequence). CDR3 DNA sequence: TGTGCCTGGAGTGGTAAGGGGTACGGCAAGACCGGGGAGCTGTTTTTT. Translated: CAWSGKGYGKTGELFF.

This clone was recorded once. The rearrangement links TRBV18 to TRBJ1-1, with a weak D call TRBD1 (6 bases). V lost 2 bases, J lost 11 bases, and 12 bases lay in between. The CDR3 loop spans 12 amino acids. Germline CDR1 and CDR2: KGHSH and LQKENI. CDR3 residues: CASSPGGPRAFF. In DNA, the CDR3 is TGTGCCAGCTCACCAGGGGGGCCGAGGGCTTTCTTT.

The gene calls are TRBV28 and TRBJ1-6; 7 bases match TRBD1. The CDR3 sequence is 15 residues long. Germline-derived CDR1 and CDR2 are MDHEN and SYDVKM. The V and J ends lost 6 bases and 9 bases, in that order; junction bases with no gene match: 11. The CDR3 nucleotides read TGTGCCAGCAGGCCGGATTTAGGGGGCTTTTCACCCCTCCACTTT. It specifies CASRPDLGGFSPLHF.

This chain joins TRBV4-1 and TRBJ2-7, with D uncertain. The germline V and J ends were trimmed by 2 bases and 3 bases, with 8 bases remaining between them. CDR3 length: 13 amino acids. The germline gives CDR1 MGHRA, CDR2 YSYEKL. The CDR3 coding sequence is TGCGCCAGCAGCCAACAGGAGTACTACGAGCAGTACTTC. Its protein is CASSQQEYYEQYF.

V gene TRBV5-6 combines with J gene TRBJ2-7, with no clear D. The germline V and J ends were trimmed by 0 bases and 6 bases, with 13 bases remaining between them. Germline CDR1 reads SGHDT; CDR2 reads YYEEEE. This CDR3 has 14 amino acids. CDR3 residues: CASSLDSTRFEQYF. The CDR3 DNA follows: TGTGCCAGCAGCTTGGATTCTACTCGCTTCGAGCAGTACTTC. Using reference TRBV5-6 and TRBJ2-7 for the parts outside the CDR3, the full variable domain is DAGVTQSPTHLIKTRGQQVTLRCSPKSGHDTVSWYQQALGQGPQFIFQYYEEEERQRGNFPDRFSGHQFPNYSSELNVNALLLGDSALYLCASSLDSTRFEQYFGPGTRLTVT.

V and J are TRBV18 and TRBJ2-1; maybe TRBD1 (5 bases). Germline CDR1 KGHSH, CDR2 LQKENI. The CDR3 is 15 residues long. Trimming removed 6 bases at V and 5 bases at J, with 17 bases between. The CDR3 DNA is TGTGCCAGCTCCACCGACGCAGGGAACCACAATGAGCAGTTCTTC. It is translated as CASSTDAGNHNEQFF.

This chain joins TRBV5-1 and TRBJ1-1; the D is unclear. Per the germline V gene, CDR1 is SGHRS and CDR2 is YFSETQ. V was trimmed by 0 bases and J by 6 bases, leaving 15 bases between them. This CDR3 is built from 15 residues. CDR3 residues: CASSLGAADFSEAFF. CDR3 bases: TGCGCCAGCAGCTTGGGGGCGGCAGACTTCTCTGAAGCTTTCTTT. Full variable domain (remainder filled in from reference TRBV5-1 and TRBJ1-1): KAGVTQTPRYLIKTRGQQVTLSCSPISGHRSVSWYQQTPGQGLQFLFEYFSETQRNKGNFPGRFSGRQFSNSRSEMNVSTLELGDSALYLCASSLGAADFSEAFFGQGTRLTVV.

J is TRBJ1-2 and V is TRBV11-2; no clear D gene. V lost 0 bases to trimming and J lost 3 bases, with 11 bases between them. The CDR3 contains 15 residues. Germline CDR1 and CDR2: SGHAT and FQNNGV. In DNA form, the CDR3 reads TGTGCCAGCAGCTTAGATCCCCTGAAACACTATGGCTACACCTTC. Its protein is CASSLDPLKHYGYTF.

The CDR3 sequence is CARQPGWMGLAGGRLLETQYF. The CDR3 nucleotides read TGTGCCAGGCAACCCGGGTGGATGGGACTAGCGGGGGGGCGGCTTTTGGAGACCCAGTACTTC. The chain joins TRBV27 to TRBJ2-5; 16 bases are a match to TRBD2. Germline loops: CDR1 MNHEY, CDR2 SMNVEV (reference sequence). The J segment lost 5 bases and the V segment lost 9 bases, leaving 24 bases of the junction unmatched. This CDR3 region has 21 residues.

V is TRBV5-5 and J is TRBJ2-7; TRBD1 matches 7 bases. V shed 0 bases and J 2 bases; nucleotides not matched to a gene: 8. Germline CDR1 reads SGHKS; CDR2 reads YYEKEE (reference sequence). The CDR3 runs to 16 residues. DNA of the CDR3: TGTGCCAGCAGCTTGGCAGAGACAGGGATAACCTACGAGCAGTACTTC. Amino acids: CASSLAETGITYEQYF.

This rearrangement joins TRBV28 to TRBJ2-5; the match to TRBD1 covers 9 bases. The V gene end was trimmed by 4 bases and the J gene end by 4 bases; junction bases not matched to a gene: 10. CDR3 size: 16 residues. CDR1 and CDR2 from the germline V gene are MDHEN and SYDVKM. CDR3 sequence (DNA): TGTGCCAGCAGTTCACTCCGGGACAGGGACAGAGAGACCCAGTACTTC. Residues: CASSSLRDRDRETQYF.

This clone was observed a handful of times. The V call is TRBV28, the J call TRBJ2-2; the match to TRBD1 covers 7 bases. V trimming: 8 bases; J trimming: 6 bases; junction bases outside the gene matches: 6. The CDR3 covers 13 residues. CDR1 is MDHEN, CDR2 SYDVKM, per germline. The CDR3 coding sequence is TGTGCCAGCCAGGGGGTTGTGGCCGGGGAGCTGTTTTTT. This gives the protein CASQGVVAGELFF. Filled out from reference TRBV28 and TRBJ2-2, the complete variable domain reads DVKVTQSSRYLVKRTGEKVFLECVQDMDHENMFWYRQDPGLGLRLIYFSYDVKMKEKGDIPEGYSVSREKKERFSLILESASTNQTSMYLCASQGVVAGELFFGEGSRLTVL.

This chain joins TRBV6-1 and TRBJ1-5; 8 positions agree with TRBD1. Trimming cost V 1 base and J 6 bases; bases outside gene matches: 8. The CDR3 spans 16 residues. CDR1 is MNHNS, CDR2 SASEGT, per germline. DNA of the CDR3: TGTGCCAGCAGTGAAGGGGCAGGGGGCCTTGGTCAGCCCCAGCATTTT. Translated, it gives CASSEGAGGLGQPQHF.

This clone was found a few times. The chain combines TRBV11-2 with TRBJ2-7; D is perhaps TRBD1 (5 bases). The CDR3 covers 11 residues. Trimming took off 5 bases at V and 4 bases at J, with 6 bases between the two ends. The V gene's germline CDR1 is SGHAT and CDR2 FQNNGV. The CDR3 coding sequence is TGTGCCAGCAGCCCAGGGTACGAGCAGTACTTC. It specifies CASSPGYEQYF. Variable domain in full (rest from reference TRBV11-2 and TRBJ2-7): EAGVAQSPRYKIIEKRQSVAFWCNPISGHATLYWYQQILGQGPKLLIQFQNNGVVDDSQLPKDRFSAERLKGVDSTLKIQPAKLEDSAVYLCASSPGYEQYFGPGTRLTVT.

The chain carries TRBV7-2 and TRBJ2-5; 13 bases align to TRBD2. V trimming: 0 bases; J trimming: 3 bases; junction bases outside the gene matches: 1. Germline CDR1 reads SGHTA; CDR2 reads FQGNSA. The CDR3 runs 16 residues. The CDR3: CASSLAGTSGKETQYF. For the CDR3, the DNA is TGTGCCAGCAGCTTAGCAGGGACTAGCGGGAAAGAGACCCAGTACTTC.

This chain uses TRBV18 with TRBJ2-7, with D perhaps being TRBD1 or TRBD2 (5 bases each). V shed 0 bases and J shed 6 bases, with 12 bases lying between them. The CDR3 covers 14 residues. Germline-derived CDR1 and CDR2 are KGHSH and LQKENI. The CDR3 bases are TGTGCCAGCTCACCACCGGCGAGGGACGGCGAGCAGTACTTC. Translated, it gives CASSPPARDGEQYF. Supplemented by reference TRBV18 and TRBJ2-7, the full variable domain reads NAGVMQNPRHLVRRRGQEARLRCSPMKGHSHVYWYRQLPEEGLKFMVYLQKENIIDESGMPKERFSAEFPKEGPSILRIQQVVRGDSAAYFCASSPPARDGEQYFGPGTRLTVT.

The chain is built from TRBV19 and TRBJ1-6; possibly TRBD1 for D (6 bases). CDR3 length: 13 amino acids. Germline V CDR1 and CDR2: LNHDA, SQIVND (reference sequence). The ends were cut back, 3 bases at V and 7 bases at J, with 7 bases in the middle. The CDR3 protein is CASSMDSNSPLHF. The CDR3 DNA follows: TGTGCCAGTAGTATGGACAGCAATTCACCCCTCCACTTT.